This entry lists 29 T cell receptor beta chains sequenced from one sample in a study of cytomegalovirus exposure and HLA in healthy donors. Here immunoSEQ multiplex PCR was the method, and the copy in TCRdb shows in-frame clones only, minus some. The sample lists 200,000 or so clones, 84% occurring once. The specimen was PBMCs. The receptors come from a man between 18 and 35 years old in good health and CMV-seropositive.

The chain employs TRBV11-1 and TRBJ1-1; 8 nucleotides align to TRBD1. Germline CDR1 reads SGHAT; CDR2 reads FQDESV (reference sequence). Germline trimming cut 1 base from V and 0 bases from J; bases unmatched to any gene: 4. The CDR3 consists of 16 residues. CDR3 bases: TGTGCCAGCAGCTTAGACGACAGGGGAATGAACACTGAAGCTTTCTTT. Amino acid sequence: CASSLDDRGMNTEAFF.

This rearrangement joins TRBV27 to TRBJ2-7; TRBD1 agrees at 9 bases. Trimming removed 6 bases from V and 6 bases from J; junction bases left unmatched: 6. Germline V gene data show CDR1 as MNHEY and CDR2 as SMNVEV (reference sequence). The CDR3 runs to 13 residues. CDR3 residues: CASRTGGGREQYF. The DNA of the CDR3 is TGTGCCAGCAGGACAGGGGGTGGACGCGAGCAGTACTTC.

This chain uses TRBV9 with TRBJ2-7; TRBD2 matches at 7 bases. Germline lookup yields CDR1 SGDLS and CDR2 YYNGEE. The CDR3 has 17 residues. The V and J ends lost 0 bases and 0 bases, in that order; junction bases with no gene match: 9. Here the CDR3 DNA reads TGTGCCAGCAGCGTAGATAGCCTAGCGGTTAGCTCCTACGAGCAGTACTTC. The encoded protein is CASSVDSLAVSSYEQYF.

The CDR3: CASSIGLSTDTQYF. The CDR3 DNA is TGCGCCAGCAGCATTGGACTTAGCACAGATACGCAGTATTTT. The chain links TRBV5-1 to TRBJ2-3, with D perhaps matching TRBD2 (5 bases). V dropped 4 bases and J dropped 0 bases, with 9 bases sitting between them. The CDR3 extends over 14 amino acids. Germline V gene data show CDR1 as SGHRS and CDR2 as YFSETQ.

This chain links TRBV5-4 with TRBJ2-2, with 14 bases that match TRBD2. V lost 4 bases and J lost 0; bases outside the gene matches: 2. The CDR3 has 17 residues. The V gene's germline CDR1 is SGHNT and CDR2 YYREEE (reference sequence). CDR3 DNA: TGTGCCAGCAGCCTGGGACTAGCGGGAGCGAACACCGGGGAGCTGTTTTTT. This translates into CASSLGLAGANTGELFF.

This chain uses TRBV9 with TRBJ2-7; 10 nucleotides align to TRBD1. The V gene end was trimmed by 3 bases and the J gene end by 3 bases; junction bases not matched to a gene: 9. CDR3 size: 16 residues. Germline values: CDR1 SGDLS, CDR2 YYNGEE. The CDR3 nucleotides are TGTGCCAGCAGCGGGACAGGGGGACCGTTTGGCTACGAGCAGTACTTC. Encoded protein: CASSGTGGPFGYEQYF.

The chain is built from TRBV9 and TRBJ1-2, with TRBD1 identical over 8 bases. CDR3 size: 15 residues. Germline trimming cut 3 bases from V and 3 bases from J; bases unmatched to any gene: 7. Germline CDR1 reads SGDLS; CDR2 reads YYNGEE. The CDR3 DNA reads as TGTGCCAGCAGCGCCCCCGGGACAGGATACTATGGCTACACCTTC. Protein: CASSAPGTGYYGYTF.

V usage is TRBV7-2 and J usage is TRBJ2-3, with 8 positions matching TRBD2. Germline V gene lookup returns CDR1 SGHTA and CDR2 FQGNSA. The CDR3 totals 16 residues. J lost 4 bases, V lost 0 bases, and 6 bases had no gene match. CDR3 coding DNA: TGTGCCAGCAGCTTAGCGAAAGCGGGAGTGGCAGATACGCAGTATTTT. Its translation is CASSLAKAGVADTQYF.

The chain links TRBV27 to TRBJ2-1; 9 bases agree with TRBD1. The germline V gene has CDR1 MNHEY and CDR2 SMNVEV (reference sequence). The CDR3 totals 15 residues. V lost 5 bases, J lost 7 bases, and 9 bases stayed unmatched. CDR3 region: CASSLGTGTSNEQFF. Here the CDR3 DNA reads TGTGCCAGCAGTCTAGGGACAGGGACATCAAATGAGCAGTTCTTC.

The rearrangement joins TRBV29-1 to TRBJ1-2; TRBD1 agrees at 8 bases. With 2 bases clipped from V and 1 base from J, the junction kept 15 bases outside the gene matches. CDR3 length: 18 residues. Germline V gene lookup returns CDR1 SQVTM and CDR2 ANQGSEA. CDR3: CSVELGFQTGADNYGYTF. CDR3 nucleotides: TGCAGCGTTGAATTGGGATTCCAGACAGGGGCAGATAACTATGGCTACACCTTC. Complete variable domain (other parts from reference TRBV29-1 and TRBJ1-2): SAVISQKPSRDICQRGTSLTIQCQVDSQVTMMFWYRQQPGQSLTLIATANQGSEATYESGFVIDKFPISRPNLTFSTLTVSNMSPEDSSIYLCSVELGFQTGADNYGYTFGSGTRLTVV.

This clone was seen once. V usage is TRBV19 and J usage is TRBJ2-5, with TRBD1 identical over 8 bases. Germline assignment: CDR1 LNHDA and CDR2 SQIVND (reference sequence). V lost 3 bases and J lost 5; bases outside the gene matches: 11. CDR3 size: 16 residues. In DNA form, the CDR3 reads TGTGCCAGTAGTATTGGACCGGGACAGGCCGGGGAGACCCAGTACTTC. Protein: CASSIGPGQAGETQYF.

This sequence joins TRBV7-2 and TRBJ1-1; D gene ambiguous. CDR1 SGHTA and CDR2 FQGNSA come from the germline V gene. The CDR3 sequence is 13 residues long. The germline V and J ends were trimmed by 4 bases and 1 base, with 7 bases remaining between them. The CDR3 spells CASSSPGNTEAFF. In DNA, the CDR3 is TGTGCCAGCAGCTCCCCCGGGAACACTGAAGCTTTCTTT.

The gene calls are TRBV5-1 and TRBJ1-2; 8 bases align to TRBD1. V dropped 5 bases and J dropped 2; count of bases not matched to a gene: 11. Looked up from germline, CDR1 is SGHRS and CDR2 is YFSETQ. The CDR3 has 16 amino acids. DNA for the CDR3: TGCGCCAGCAGGGCCGCGGGGACAGGAGACAACTATGGCTACACCTTC. Amino acids: CASRAAGTGDNYGYTF.

This chain uses TRBV28 with TRBJ2-3; 7 bases align to TRBD1. CDR1 is MDHEN, CDR2 SYDVKM, per germline. The CDR3 length is 14 residues. V shed 5 bases and J 2 bases; nucleotides not matched to a gene: 4. In DNA, the CDR3 is TGTGCCAGCAGTGAGGGACAGATCACAGATACGCAGTATTTT. Amino acid sequence: CASSEGQITDTQYF. The entire variable domain, with the rest obtained from reference TRBV28 and TRBJ2-3, is as follows: DVKVTQSSRYLVKRTGEKVFLECVQDMDHENMFWYRQDPGLGLRLIYFSYDVKMKEKGDIPEGYSVSREKKERFSLILESASTNQTSMYLCASSEGQITDTQYFGPGTRLTVL.

J is TRBJ2-2 and V is TRBV7-6; D gene ambiguous. Germline V gene sequence: CDR1 SGHVS, CDR2 FNYEAQ. V was clipped by 1 base and J by 2 bases, with 5 bases between them. CDR3 length: 14 residues. The CDR3 sequence: CASSLVLNTGELFF. The CDR3 DNA reads TGTGCCAGCAGCTTAGTCCTTAACACCGGGGAGCTGTTTTTT.

This clone was seen only once. The chain recombines TRBV9 with TRBJ2-5; 7 nucleotides line up with TRBD2. Germline V gives CDR1 SGDLS, CDR2 YYNGEE. After removal of 0 bases from V and 1 base from J, the junction contained 3 bases not matched to a gene. CDR3 size: 15 residues. The DNA for the CDR3 is TGTGCCAGCAGCGTAGGGGTAGCGGGCCAAGAGACCCAGTACTTC. Its translation: CASSVGVAGQETQYF.

This chain links TRBV7-3 with TRBJ2-7; a possible D gene is TRBD2 (6 bases). With 0 bases removed from V and 3 bases from J, the gap between germline ends came to 6 bases. The germline CDR1 and CDR2 sequences are SGHTA and FQGTGA. The CDR3 covers 13 residues. CDR3 amino acids: CASSLTGGYEQYF. The CDR3 DNA reads as TGTGCCAGCAGCTTAACGGGGGGCTACGAGCAGTACTTC.

This clone was seen just once. The V and J genes are TRBV30 and TRBJ2-7; weak D call: TRBD2 (7 bases). This CDR3 spans 13 amino acids. Germline CDR1 GTSNPN, CDR2 SVGIG (reference sequence). The V and J ends lost 3 bases and 6 bases respectively, with 15 bases between them. This chain's CDR3 is CAWRQPGGLEQYF. The CDR3 DNA reads TGTGCCTGGAGGCAACCGGGGGGCCTCGAGCAGTACTTC.

The chain couples TRBV6-5 to TRBJ2-1; D not resolved. The CDR3 runs 11 residues. CDR1 and CDR2 from the germline V gene are MNHEY and SVGAGI. With 7 bases removed from V and 10 bases from J, the gap between germline ends came to 11 bases. The CDR3 DNA reads TGTGCCAGCACCCGCGGCGAAGAGCAGTTCTTC. Its protein is CASTRGEEQFF.

The rearrangement links TRBV28 to TRBJ1-2; 7 nucleotides line up with TRBD1. Germline V gene sequence: CDR1 MDHEN, CDR2 SYDVKM. The CDR3 spans 13 residues. V lost 8 bases, J lost 0 bases, and 3 bases stayed unmatched. CDR3 loop: CASRGQPNYGYTF. In DNA form, the CDR3 reads TGTGCCAGCCGGGGACAGCCTAACTATGGCTACACCTTC.

The chain recombines TRBV25-1 with TRBJ1-5, with a weak D call TRBD1 (5 bases). The CDR3 loop spans 14 amino acids. Germline V gene sequence: CDR1 MGHDK, CDR2 SYGVNS. Trimming took 3 bases from V and 6 from J, leaving 12 bases between them. CDR3 coding DNA: TGTGCCAGCAGTGATGGAGGGGATCTTCAGCCCCAGCATTTT. Amino acid sequence: CASSDGGDLQPQHF. The full variable domain, in which reference TRBV25-1 and TRBJ1-5 provide the parts outside the CDR3, is EADIYQTPRYLVIGTGKKITLECSQTMGHDKMYWYQQDPGMELHLIHYSYGVNSTEKGDLSSESTVSRIRTEHFPLTLESARPSHTSQYLCASSDGGDLQPQHFGDGTRLSIL.

The chain combines TRBV7-9 with TRBJ2-3; D remains unclear. Trimming removed 1 base from V and 0 bases from J, with 11 bases in between. The CDR3 totals 16 residues. CDR1 and CDR2 from the germline V gene are SEHNR and FQNEAQ (reference sequence). DNA of the CDR3: TGTGCCAGCAGCTTAGTGTCTACCTCTAGCACAGATACGCAGTATTTT. It is translated as CASSLVSTSSTDTQYF. Based on the CDR3 plus reference TRBV7-9 and TRBJ2-3, the full variable domain is DTGVSQNPRHKITKRGQNVTFRCDPISEHNRLYWYRQTLGQGPEFLTYFQNEAQLEKSRLLSDRFSAERPKGSFSTLEIQRTEQGDSAMYLCASSLVSTSSTDTQYFGPGTRLTVL.

CDR3 DNA: TGTGCCAGCAGGCATGACAGGGGATTAAACACTGAAGCTTTCTTT. This translates into CASRHDRGLNTEAFF. This chain joins TRBV7-2 and TRBJ1-1; 8 nucleotides align to TRBD1. The junction had 8 bases not matched to a gene; V was cut back by 6 bases and J by 2 bases. The CDR3 covers 15 residues. Germline CDR1 reads SGHTA; CDR2 reads FQGNSA.

V gene TRBV28 combines with J gene TRBJ1-5; TRBD1 might be the D (6 bases). This CDR3 spans 15 amino acids. Germline CDR1 is MDHEN and CDR2 is SYDVKM. Trimming cost V 8 bases and J 7 bases, with 21 bases left between them. The CDR3 DNA sequence: TGTGCCAGCCAACCGGGGGGCAGGTCGGAGCAGCCCCAGCATTTT. This translates into CASQPGGRSEQPQHF.

This chain connects TRBV27 to TRBJ2-1; 8 bases line up with TRBD1. The J segment lost 2 bases and the V segment lost 5 bases, leaving 5 bases of the junction unmatched. The V gene's germline CDR1 is MNHEY and CDR2 SMNVEV (reference sequence). The CDR3 contains 15 residues. The CDR3 here is CASSPTGGPYNEQFF. The CDR3 DNA follows: TGTGCCAGCAGTCCAACAGGGGGTCCCTACAATGAGCAGTTCTTC.

The gene calls are TRBV11-2 and TRBJ2-1; TRBD2 matches 13 bases. The CDR3 sequence is 17 residues long. CDR1 is SGHAT and CDR2 is FQNNGV in the germline V gene. J lost 6 bases, V lost 1 base, and 6 bases had no gene match. The CDR3 loop reads CASSLGRRTSGSNEQFF. The DNA of the CDR3 is TGTGCCAGCAGCTTAGGCCGTCGGACTAGCGGGAGCAATGAGCAGTTCTTC.

The chain employs TRBV7-2 and TRBJ2-2, with 7 positions matching TRBD1. The CDR3 spans 15 residues. J lost 0 bases, V lost 5 bases, and 3 bases had no gene match. CDR1 and CDR2 (germline): SGHTA, FQGNSA. The DNA of the CDR3 is TGTGCCAGCAGCCGAGGGGGCTCGAACACCGGGGAGCTGTTTTTT. Translation gives CASSRGGSNTGELFF.

The chain uses TRBV5-6 and TRBJ2-7, with 10 bases identical to TRBD1. The V and J ends lost 1 base and 3 bases, in that order; junction bases with no gene match: 7. Germline-derived CDR1 and CDR2 are SGHDT and YYEEEE. The CDR3 length is 16 residues. The CDR3 nucleotides read TGTGCCAGCAGCTTGATTTTAGGGACAGGGGTCTACGAGCAGTACTTC. Protein sequence: CASSLILGTGVYEQYF. The variable domain in full, completed from reference TRBV5-6 and TRBJ2-7, reads DAGVTQSPTHLIKTRGQQVTLRCSPKSGHDTVSWYQQALGQGPQFIFQYYEEEERQRGNFPDRFSGHQFPNYSSELNVNALLLGDSALYLCASSLILGTGVYEQYFGPGTRLTVT.

V gene TRBV7-6 combines with J gene TRBJ2-1; 12 nucleotides align to TRBD1. The CDR3 contains 16 residues. After removal of 1 base from V and 7 bases from J, the junction contained 5 bases not matched to a gene. Germline CDR1 and CDR2: SGHVS and FNYEAQ. CDR3 loop: CASSLVGTGGKNEQFF. As DNA, the CDR3 is TGTGCCAGCAGCTTAGTGGGGACAGGGGGCAAGAATGAGCAGTTCTTC.